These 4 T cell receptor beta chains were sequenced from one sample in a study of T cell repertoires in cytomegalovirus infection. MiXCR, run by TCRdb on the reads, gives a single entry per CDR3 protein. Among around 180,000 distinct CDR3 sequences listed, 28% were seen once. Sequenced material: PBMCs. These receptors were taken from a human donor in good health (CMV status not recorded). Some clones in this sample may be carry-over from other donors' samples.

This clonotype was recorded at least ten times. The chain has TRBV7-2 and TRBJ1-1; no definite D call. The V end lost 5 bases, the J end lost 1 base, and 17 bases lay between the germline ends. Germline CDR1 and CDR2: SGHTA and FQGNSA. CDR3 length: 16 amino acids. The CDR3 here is CASSPAAGSTNTEAFF. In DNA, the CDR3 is TGTGCCAGCAGCCCGGCGGCCGGATCTACGAACACTGAAGCTTTCTTT.

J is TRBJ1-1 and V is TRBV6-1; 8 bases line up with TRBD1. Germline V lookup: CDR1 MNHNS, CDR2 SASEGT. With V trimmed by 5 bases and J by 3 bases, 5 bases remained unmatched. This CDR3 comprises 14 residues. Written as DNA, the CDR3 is TGTGCCAGCAGTTACACAGGGGGATACACTGAAGCTTTCTTT. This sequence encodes CASSYTGGYTEAFF.

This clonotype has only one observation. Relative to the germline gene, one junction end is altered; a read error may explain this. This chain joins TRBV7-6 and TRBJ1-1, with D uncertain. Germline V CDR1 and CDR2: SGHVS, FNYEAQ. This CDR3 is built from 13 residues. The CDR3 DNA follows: TGTGCCAGCAGCGCATTTCTGGGGTCTGACGCTTTCTTT. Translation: CASSAFLGSDAFF.

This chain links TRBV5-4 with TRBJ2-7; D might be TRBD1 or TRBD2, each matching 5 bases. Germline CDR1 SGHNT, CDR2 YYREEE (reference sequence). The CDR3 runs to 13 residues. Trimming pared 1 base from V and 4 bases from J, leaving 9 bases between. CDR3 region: CASSLRGAYEQYF. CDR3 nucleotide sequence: TGTGCCAGCAGCTTGAGGGGAGCGTACGAGCAGTACTTC.